Included here is one TCR beta chain sequence, with context. This clone has more than one count but fewer than ten. This receptor's antigen is unknown. The record has no base qualities; no much larger clone is one base away. The library was produced with the immunoSEQ multiplex PCR assay. For the multiplex PCR, a mixture combining 60 forward primers for TCR Vbeta segments and 13 reverse primers for TCR Jbeta segments was used. The CDR3 region of rearranged TCR beta genes was amplified from genomic DNA by a multiplex PCR assay. The amplified TCR beta libraries were sequenced on the Illumina HiSeq System as 87-base-pair reads. Per the original workflow: Across the 600 to 700 repertoires, a later analysis counted tens of millions of unique TCR beta chains, around 10 million of which were shared by at least two donors. To remove PCR and sequencing errors, raw reads were error-corrected and collapsed into unique sequences using a nearest-neighbor algorithm that merged closely related sequences. CDR3 sequences were aligned to IMGT reference sequences to assign V, D and J gene segments. For a sequence to be retained, a match of at least six nucleotides to both a V gene segment and a J gene segment was required. Rearrangements were classified as productive when the CDR3 lacked stop codons and remained in frame with V and J, and all other rearrangements were classified as non-productive. Following IMGT convention, CDR3 was defined as the stretch from the second conserved V-encoded cysteine to the conserved J-encoded phenylalanine. In an earlier analysis of more than 550 of the donors, sequences lacking an unambiguous match to a single V gene segment were excluded. In an earlier analysis of a few hundred of the donors, V segments were called functional above 56.7% productive rearrangements and were called segregating when the between-donor standard deviation exceeded 5%. A statistical classification framework was built to diagnose cytomegalovirus status from the catalog of TCR beta chain sequences. In a later analysis, V and J genes were assigned by comparing TCR nucleotide sequences against IMGT/GENE-DB human TR gene sequences. Using the TCRdist pipeline, a later analysis assigned CDR3 sequences along with most-parsimonious VDJ recombination scenarios. In a later analysis, each TCR beta chain was defined by its CDR3 amino acid sequence together with its V-gene family, and reads lacking a unique V-gene family were excluded. As a way to deal with suspected cross-contamination and a sequencing artifact, a later analysis dropped approximately 570 nucleotide sequences that were highly shared and had low generation probability. In a later analysis, a clonal expansion index was calculated for each public chain from normalized within-repertoire ranks of inferred template counts. In a later analysis, generation probabilities were computed using a VDJ recombination model fitted to out-of-frame rearrangements, and the results were checked against IGoR. Hypergeometric tests were used in a later analysis to score TCR-TCR, TCR-HLA and TCR-CMV co-occurrence, with a repertoire-size bias correction applied to the TCR pairs. To estimate false discovery rates, a later analysis permuted the HLA or CMV assignments 20 times. A later analysis grouped co-occurring TCRs with DBSCAN, adding TCRdist sequence similarity when clustering within HLA-allele-positive subsets. Co-occurrence clustering excluded repertoires with fewer than 30,000 or more than 120,000 public chains, plus five with anomalous nucleotide sharing. Entries here come from immuneACCESS through TCRdb and include only in-frame sequences with V and J called. Some clones fail to appear in such tables; in the studies checked, an unresolved V gene covers under half of the shortfall, and the cause of the remainder is unknown. V and J calls and clone size come straight from that table; D and trimming were deduced from the DNA. Across this sample there are roughly 150,000 clones, with almost 75% seen only once. Of the sample, about 5.4% falls within the top ten clones.

This entry belongs to a study of cytomegalovirus exposure and HLA in healthy donors (dated by TCRdb to between 2016 and 2019). In terms of the full investigation: An earlier analysis of roughly 630 of the donors reported 276 Gb of sequence data and roughly 110 million unique TCR beta sequences from roughly 180 million T cells. In an earlier analysis of 550 to 700 of the donors, high-throughput TCR beta sequencing was used to judge whether each TCR beta V gene segment behaved as functional or pseudogenic. In addition to the first cohort of roughly 670 subjects, a separate validation cohort of approximately 130 different subjects was used. About five DR-DQ haplotypes were handled as single units for association and clustering because linkage in the cohort was strong. To study patterns of TCR occurrence, a later analysis re-analyzed previously published TCR beta repertoires from 650 to 750 donors and added high-resolution HLA genotyping. HLA typing covered class I and class II loci at four-digit resolution. All discovery cohort repertoires had been generated using a single sequencing platform. Among some 410 genotyped donors of the cohort, an average of about 240,000 unique TCR beta nucleotide sequences were sequenced per donor, about a sixth of them non-productive. Alongside the repertoire data, information on donor age, sex, ethnicity and CMV serostatus was compiled. The aim of the study was to test whether cataloging public T cell receptors could identify signatures of past pathogen exposure. The number of donors typed differed by locus, with about 629-630 for A, B, C, DRB1 and DQB1, around 560 for DQA1, nearly 610 for DPA1, and around 450 for DPB1. Using immunosequencing, the study profiled T cell repertoires from around 680 subjects and related those repertoires to cytomegalovirus serostatus. Genome-wide SNP genotypes for about 65% of the 666 donors were used in a later genetic analysis, which treated that subset as a discovery cohort. Of the 398 genotyped donors, roughly 76% were placed in the genetic ancestry cluster associated with self-reported Caucasian donors. Approximately 310 gigabases of sequencing data and approximately 93 million unique TCR sequences were included in an early release covering 550 to 800 HLA-typed donors. Rather than using new phenotypic data, the later analysis identified candidate immune exposures from TCR beta sequences and from how often those sequences occurred across donors. To predict cytomegalovirus infection status, the study combined high-throughput TCR immunosequencing, statistical association of individual TCRs with disease status, and machine learning.

The cohort comprised several hundred healthy bone marrow donors. All cohort members were sampled while nominally healthy, although unrecorded immune exposures were likely present. The donor was CMV seropositive and was included in the group of some 290 seropositive cohort members. Every donor gave a peripheral blood sample, and the peripheral blood mononuclear cells from that sample were used for TCR beta sequencing. Genomic DNA was extracted from the blood cell samples with the Qiagen DNeasy Blood Extraction Kit. Broader findings and caveats from the paper: An earlier analysis of several hundred of the donors showed that most TCR beta V segments appeared in productive rearrangements either about 87% or about 30% of the time, which broadly matched IMGT annotations. The classifier was reported to diagnose cytomegalovirus status with high specificity and sensitivity in both the original cohort and the validation cohort. A cluster of highly shared sequence variants was judged likely to be a technical artifact of the sequencing pipeline. The presence/absence analyses assumed that sequencing depth was roughly uniform across donors, and that assumption may not be true. In a later analysis, the rate of TCR association differed among HLA loci, with DRB1 alleles having the most associated TCRs and HLA-C alleles having the fewest. Across donors, most TCR sequences were observed very rarely, whereas some public TCRs were present in many individuals. A later genetic analysis reported fewer N-insertions in productive TCRs among donors in an Asian-associated ancestry cluster than the roughly 650-donor mean. A few of the identified cytomegalovirus-associated TCR beta chains were confirmed in vitro to be specific for cytomegalovirus antigens. A total of 150 or so TCR beta chains were listed by the study as associated with cytomegalovirus. Some IMGT-functional V segments, including TRBV6-2 and TRBV6-3, could not be distinguished by the 87-base-pair reads and were therefore excluded. An association between a missense DCLRE1C variant and V-gene and J-gene trimming of TCR beta chains was found in a later genetic analysis and replicated in an independent cohort. Most CMV-associated TCR beta chains appeared to be HLA-restricted in a later analysis, and the HLA associations seemed to be driven largely by CMV exposure. A later analysis found that HLA-associated TCR beta chains were more clonally expanded and had lower generation probabilities than equally common non-associated chains. A further reported finding was that TCR beta sequences accurately predicted the HLA-A and HLA-B alleles for most subjects in the first cohort. Because HLA typing was unavailable for some donors at each locus, only the typed subset was used in association tests. Immune exposure information for the cohort was limited to CMV serostatus. According to the authors, the approach could potentially be generalized to other disease states and immunological phenotypes. In this cohort, only TCR beta chains were sequenced, and detectable features were limited by the absence of alpha or paired-chain data. Correlated functional status among segregating V segments might reflect linkage disequilibrium, but an unknown experimental factor could not be ruled out. When HLA alleles, especially DR and DQ, strongly co-occurred, attributing TCR associations to individual alleles was difficult. A later analysis associated some 17,000 TCR beta sequences with specific HLA alleles at a false discovery rate of 0.05. Several of the top co-occurrence clusters appeared to be linked to parvovirus B19, influenza, CMV and Epstein-Barr virus, according to a later analysis. Seventeen rarely observed V segments, including chromosome 9 orphons, were excluded from the earlier analysis of approximately 600 of the donors because counts were too low.

CDR1 SGHAT and CDR2 FQDESV were looked up in the germline V gene (reference sequence). V and J are trimmed by 1 base and 6 bases, and the gene matches miss 10 bases of the junction. The CDR3, from cysteine to phenylalanine, totals 16 residues. The sequence is cut down to CDR3 DNA, 48 bases in frame from base 1. The sequencing sample was made of PBMCs. The sequence is built from TRBV11-1 and TRBJ1-1; a stretch of 8 junction bases matches TRBD1. This TCR was recovered from a woman between 18 and 30 years old in good health and CMV-seropositive. In nucleotide form, the sequence is TGTGCCAGCAGCTTAGGGGTTGGACAGGGTGGCCCTGAAGCTTTCTTT. Translated, this is CASSLGVGQGGPEAFF.